This T cell receptor (beta chain) emerged from a study of blood T cell repertoires in COVID-19. Study as a whole: The United States, Italy and Spain were the sources of the acute and convalescent COVID-19 samples. PBMCs, B-cell-depleted T cells, or T cells provided the cDNA or gDNA that made up the material.

Assay: immunoSEQ multiplex PCR; the TCRdb copy retains only in-frame clones and omits some. Among 150,000 to 200,000 clones listed, about 95% were seen once. Germline V lookup: CDR1 KGHSH, CDR2 LQKENI. The CDR3 spans 15 residues. Trimming stripped 2 bases from V and 0 bases from J, with 10 bases between. V gene TRBV18 combines with J gene TRBJ1-1; D remains unclear. This sequence was found in a man aged 30 to 45 with COVID-19, enrolled during active disease. The sequencing sample was made of peripheral blood. The CDR3 DNA reads TGTGCCAGCTCACCATCGACGGAGATGAACACTGAAGCTTTCTTT. Its translation is CASSPSTEMNTEAFF.